The sequence of this TCR beta chain was determined in a study of cytomegalovirus exposure and HLA in healthy donors. The CDR3 consists of 15 residues. The V end lost 2 bases, the J end lost 0 bases, and 10 bases lay between the germline ends. From germline, CDR1 is MNHEY and CDR2 SVGAGI. Overall study results and limits: Within a later analysis, the majority of CMV-associated TCR beta chains appeared HLA-restricted. Reports described diagnosis of cytomegalovirus status by the classifier as highly specific and sensitive. An assumption of roughly uniform sequencing depth across donors underlay the presence/absence analyses. The study designated about 160 TCR beta chains cytomegalovirus-associated.

Amplification used 60 Vbeta primers and 13 Jbeta primers. Repertoires were generated with immunoSEQ multiplex PCR, while TCRdb's copy carries only in-frame clones and drops some. Of around 130,000 clones listed, 8.5% to 9% are singletons. This clone was detected only a few times. No antigen is known for it. The sequence was obtained from a woman aged 40 to 50 in good health and CMV-seropositive. Sequencing was performed on PBMCs. V usage is TRBV6-5 and J usage is TRBJ1-1; TRBD1 might be the D (5 bases). The CDR3 sequence is CASSYNRRLNTEAFF. CDR3 nucleotide sequence: TGTGCCAGCAGTTACAACAGGAGACTGAACACTGAAGCTTTCTTT.